A single count supports the clone carrying this TCR beta chain. Its antigen is not known. Germline-derived CDR1 and CDR2 are SGHTA and FQGNSA. CDR3 size: 14 residues. V shed 5 bases and J shed 2 bases, with 12 bases lying between them. This sample stems from a study of metastatic and nonmetastatic thyroid tumors. About the research overall: A comparison of repertoires was made across blood and tumor or nodule tissue from malignant and benign thyroid patients. Study-level points and caveats: Benign nodules were reported to have significantly lower TCR beta diversity than malignant thyroid tumors, in blood and tumor.

There were no patients who had received any treatment before thyroid surgery. Original processing notes: Researchers built a distant-metastasis classifier for papillary thyroid cancer that drew on CDR3 differences across clinicopathological groups. TCRdb re-called the PCR reads via MiXCR. The V and J calls and clone size are TCRdb's, not the authors'. The sample has approximately 24,000 clones, roughly 21% seen once. The chain combines TRBV7-2 with TRBJ1-2; TRBD1 is a possible D gene (6 bases). The sequenced sample was blood. The sequence came from a male donor with papillary thyroid cancer or a benign thyroid nodule (not recorded which). Some clones in this sample may be carry-over from other donors' samples. The CDR3 reads CASSPRDKNYGYTF. CDR3 DNA sequence: TGTGCCAGCAGCCCCCGGGACAAAAACTATGGCTACACCTTC.